This entry describes one TCR beta chain. Antigen: not known. The data originate from a study of cytomegalovirus exposure and HLA in healthy donors. Regarding the study as a whole: A later analysis, which compared TCR beta chains of equal frequency, found the HLA-associated ones more clonally expanded.

The CDR3 covers 15 residues. Trimming stripped 7 bases from V and 6 bases from J, with 22 bases between. The germline V gene has CDR1 PRHDT and CDR2 FYEKMQ (reference sequence). Use of 60 Vbeta and 13 Jbeta primers characterized the PCR. The method was immunoSEQ multiplex PCR; TCRdb's version includes in-frame clones alone and lacks a portion of them. The table records about 130,000 clones, about 79% of them present only once. Sample: PBMCs. The chain has TRBV13 and TRBJ2-7, with D perhaps TRBD2 (6 bases). This sequence was found in a man aged 50 or older in good health and CMV-seronegative. The CDR3 nucleotides read TGTGCCAGCACCCGCGGGAAACTCCTCGGGAGCGAGCAGTACTTC. Translating gives CASTRGKLLGSEQYF.